The 27 T cell receptor beta chains below come from one sample, sequenced in a study of T-cell reconstitution after alpha-beta-depleted transplantation in children. The authors prepared the TCRbeta library with unique molecular identifiers. TCRdb re-called the PCR reads with MiXCR, one entry per CDR3 protein. This table has 200,000 to 300,000 distinct CDR3 sequences, roughly a quarter appearing once. Sequences were derived from PBMCs, mostly from graft donor cells, sampled 360 days after TCRalphabeta/CD19-depleted stem cell transplant. The receptors were sampled from a female patient aged 2-15 years who had a stem cell transplant for congenital amegakaryocytic thrombocytopenia, so the T cells may come from the graft donor.

Within the sample, this clonotype is medium-sized. CDR3 DNA sequence: TGTGCCAGCAGCCAAGCCGCCCTAGCGGGGGCCGAGCAGTACTTC. Translation gives CASSQAALAGAEQYF. The chain employs TRBV12-3 or TRBV12-4 and TRBJ2-7; 10 positions match TRBD2. With 6 bases clipped from V and 6 bases from J, the junction kept 11 bases outside the gene matches. The CDR3 is 15 amino acids.

This clonotype was seen a handful of times. The chain couples TRBV12-3 or TRBV12-4 to TRBJ2-5; D gene uncertain. The CDR3 sequence is 15 residues long. The V end lost 5 bases, the J end lost 4 bases, and 17 bases lay between the germline ends. CDR3 residues: CASSLSLLVGETQYF. CDR3 DNA: TGTGCCAGCAGTCTCAGCCTCCTCGTGGGAGAGACCCAGTACTTC.

The chain has TRBV3-1 and TRBJ1-5, with D hard to call. Germline CDR1 reads LGHDT; CDR2 reads YNNKEL (reference sequence). V lost 1 base and J 1 base, leaving 11 bases between the germline ends. The CDR3 covers 16 residues. The CDR3 is CASSQGQTLSNQPQHF. The CDR3 DNA sequence: TGTGCCAGCAGCCAAGGACAAACCCTGAGCAATCAGCCCCAGCATTTT.

This clonotype has just a few counts. This chain connects TRBV3-1 to TRBJ2-1, with D hard to call. V lost 2 bases and J lost 9, with 14 bases in between. The CDR3 runs to 14 residues. Per germline, CDR1 LGHDT and CDR2 YNNKEL (reference sequence). CDR3 sequence: CASSQRWVGGEQFF. The CDR3 DNA is TGTGCCAGCAGCCAAAGATGGGTGGGCGGTGAGCAGTTCTTC.

The CDR3: CASSPPKAARGADTQYF. Written as DNA, the CDR3 is TGTGCCAGCTCACCACCTAAGGCGGCCCGGGGCGCAGATACGCAGTATTTT. V usage is TRBV18 and J usage is TRBJ2-3; possibly TRBD1 or TRBD2 for D (5 bases each). Germline V gene lookup returns CDR1 KGHSH and CDR2 LQKENI. There are 17 residues in the CDR3. The ends were cut back, 0 bases at V and 4 bases at J, with 17 bases in the middle. Full variable domain (missing parts from reference TRBV18 and TRBJ2-3): NAGVMQNPRHLVRRRGQEARLRCSPMKGHSHVYWYRQLPEEGLKFMVYLQKENIIDESGMPKERFSAEFPKEGPSILRIQQVVRGDSAAYFCASSPPKAARGADTQYFGPGTRLTVL.

This clonotype was counted a few times. The chain is built from TRBV12-3 or TRBV12-4 and TRBJ1-5, with D maybe TRBD1 (6 bases). The CDR3 sequence is 16 residues long. Between the trimmed V and J ends, which lost 3 bases and 1 base, there was a span of 13 bases. The CDR3 here is CASSFTGLRSNQPQHF. The CDR3 DNA is TGTGCCAGCAGTTTTACAGGGCTTAGAAGCAATCAGCCCCAGCATTTT.

This clonotype was detected only a few times. The junction and the germline gene differ at one end; a read error may be behind it. J is TRBJ2-7 and V is TRBV28; 7 nucleotides align to TRBD1. CDR1 MDHEN and CDR2 SYDVKM come from the germline V gene. The CDR3 totals 12 residues. The CDR3: CASSYNRDSRLF. The DNA of the CDR3 is TGTGCCAGCAGTTACAACCGGGACAGCCGCCTCTTC.

This clonotype appeared many times. The V and J genes are TRBV27 and TRBJ2-7, with D perhaps being TRBD1 or TRBD2 (5 bases each). The germline V gene has CDR1 MNHEY and CDR2 SMNVEV (reference sequence). The CDR3 is 16 amino acids. The V end was cut by 0 bases, the J end by 6 bases, with 18 bases between. The CDR3 bases are TGTGCCAGCAGTTTATCGAGGGGCAGGTTGGCAATCGAGCAGTACTTC. Protein sequence: CASSLSRGRLAIEQYF.

This clonotype was seen repeatedly, ten times or more. The chain uses TRBV4-2 and TRBJ2-4; D uncertain. V lost 0 bases, J lost 9 bases, and 6 bases lay in between. Per germline, CDR1 LGHNA and CDR2 YNFKEQ. The length of the CDR3 is 12 residues. This chain's CDR3 is CASSQDPVIQYF. In DNA form, the CDR3 reads TGTGCCAGCAGCCAAGATCCCGTCATTCAGTACTTC.

V usage is TRBV7-8 and J usage is TRBJ2-7; 7 bases align to TRBD1. CDR3 size: 14 residues. Germline loops: CDR1 SGHVS, CDR2 FQNEAQ. J lost 1 base, V lost 5 bases, and 5 bases had no gene match. The CDR3, as DNA: TGTGCCAGCAGCCGACCGGGACAGTCCTACGAGCAGTACTTC. Amino acid sequence: CASSRPGQSYEQYF.

The sample holds a few counts of this clonotype. The chain links TRBV20-1 to TRBJ2-1; D remains unclear. Germline CDR1 reads DFQATT; CDR2 reads SNEGSKA (reference sequence). The V end was cut by 3 bases, the J end by 4 bases, with 16 bases between. CDR3 length: 15 amino acids. In nucleotides, the CDR3 is TGCAGTGCTAGGATTCGAGGTGCCGGTTACAATGAGCAGTTCTTC. This sequence encodes CSARIRGAGYNEQFF.

This chain links TRBV30 with TRBJ2-3; the match to TRBD2 covers 10 bases. This CDR3 comprises 15 residues. Germline CDR1 and CDR2: GTSNPN and SVGIG (reference sequence). Trimming removed 3 bases from V and 2 bases from J; junction bases left unmatched: 5. The CDR3 loop is CAWSALAGNTDTQYF. The CDR3 DNA reads as TGTGCCTGGAGCGCACTAGCGGGGAACACAGATACGCAGTATTTT.

The gene calls are TRBV11-1 and TRBJ2-3, with TRBD1 matching over 9 bases. The CDR3 contains 18 residues. V shed 5 bases, J shed 4 bases, and the junction held 16 bases outside the gene matches. CDR1 SGHAT and CDR2 FQDESV come from the germline V gene (reference sequence). CDR3 coding DNA: TGTGCCAGCAGCCAGGTCCCGGGACAGGGTTCGCACTCAGATACGCAGTATTTT. Amino acids: CASSQVPGQGSHSDTQYF.

The chain links TRBV28 to TRBJ1-5, with 9 bases fitting TRBD1. The ends lost 7 bases at V and 4 bases at J; junction bases unmatched: 8. From germline, CDR1 is MDHEN and CDR2 SYDVKM. The CDR3 extends over 15 amino acids. CDR3 DNA: TGTGCCAGCACCCCTGGTGGGACAGGGAATCAGCCCCAGCATTTT. Translation: CASTPGGTGNQPQHF.

The V and J genes are TRBV6-2 or TRBV6-3 and TRBJ2-2, with TRBD1 matching 8 bases. The CDR3 extends over 17 amino acids. Germline lookup yields CDR1 MNHEY and CDR2 SVGEGT. V lost 4 bases, J lost 0 bases, and 7 bases stayed unmatched. In DNA, the CDR3 is TGTGCCAGCAGTTTTCCTCAGGGGGCTGCGAACACCGGGGAGCTGTTTTTT. It specifies CASSFPQGAANTGELFF.

This clonotype was counted only a few times. This chain links TRBV5-6 with TRBJ2-3, with TRBD2 identical over 11 bases. The CDR3 has 19 residues. V lost 3 bases and J lost 2; bases outside the gene matches: 14. The germline CDR1 and CDR2 sequences are SGHDT and YYEEEE. The CDR3 nucleotides are TGTGCCAGCAGCTACAGCCCCCGGCTAGCGGGGGGTCACACAGATACGCAGTATTTT. This gives the protein CASSYSPRLAGGHTDTQYF.

The chain carries TRBV29-1 and TRBJ2-5; no reliable D call. Germline V gene lookup returns CDR1 SQVTM and CDR2 ANQGSEA. V was pared by 0 bases and J by 5 bases, with 19 bases between. The CDR3 is made up of 16 amino acids. CDR3 sequence reads: CSVEDLVESPWETQYF. CDR3 nucleotide sequence: TGCAGCGTTGAAGATCTTGTGGAAAGTCCTTGGGAGACCCAGTACTTC. Full variable domain (missing parts from reference TRBV29-1 and TRBJ2-5): SAVISQKPSRDICQRGTSLTIQCQVDSQVTMMFWYRQQPGQSLTLIATANQGSEATYESGFVIDKFPISRPNLTFSTLTVSNMSPEDSSIYLCSVEDLVESPWETQYFGPGTRLLVL.

The chain employs TRBV28 and TRBJ1-5, with D perhaps TRBD1 (5 bases). Trimming pared 4 bases from V and 1 base from J, leaving 17 bases between. The CDR3 has 17 amino acids. CDR1 is MDHEN and CDR2 is SYDVKM in the germline V gene. CDR3 in DNA: TGTGCCAGCAGTTCAATCTCCAGGGTCGGGAGCAATCAGCCCCAGCATTTT. Its protein product is CASSSISRVGSNQPQHF.

V is TRBV4-3 and J is TRBJ1-4, with D perhaps TRBD1 (5 bases). Trimming took off 0 bases at V and 8 bases at J, with 13 bases between the two ends. The CDR3 spans 15 residues. Germline-derived CDR1 and CDR2 are LGHNA and YSLEER. The CDR3 protein is CASSQDSGLGEKLFF. DNA for the CDR3: TGCGCCAGCAGCCAAGATTCAGGGTTAGGAGAAAAACTGTTTTTT.

The chain recombines TRBV27 with TRBJ2-2; D assignment may be TRBD1 or TRBD2 (6 bases each). This CDR3 is 16 amino acids long. CDR1 is MNHEY and CDR2 is SMNVEV in the germline V gene (reference sequence). The V and J ends lost 5 bases and 6 bases respectively, with 19 bases between them. This chain's CDR3 is CASSRRLSGASGELFF. CDR3 nucleotide sequence: TGTGCCAGCAGTAGGCGGCTATCGGGGGCGTCCGGGGAGCTGTTTTTT.

This clonotype was seen just once. The genes are TRBV5-1 and TRBJ2-6; tentatively, D is TRBD1 (6 bases). The CDR3 is 17 amino acids. Trimming left V 1 base short and J 4 bases short, with 15 bases between. Germline V gives CDR1 SGHRS, CDR2 YFSETQ. For the CDR3, the DNA is TGCGCCAGCAGCTTGCGGGCAGGGGCGAAAGGGGCCAACGTCCTGACTTTC. Protein sequence: CASSLRAGAKGANVLTF.

This clonotype was found many times. The chain uses TRBV12-3 or TRBV12-4 and TRBJ2-7, with 13 bases lining up with TRBD2. Trimming removed 5 bases from V and 3 bases from J; junction bases left unmatched: 7. The CDR3 runs 16 residues. The CDR3 loop reads CASSHPGLAGDYEQYF. CDR3 coding DNA: TGTGCCAGCAGTCACCCCGGACTAGCGGGAGACTACGAGCAGTACTTC.

This clonotype came up many times. The gene calls are TRBV9 and TRBJ2-1; 12 bases align to TRBD2. The CDR3 is made up of 17 amino acids. Germline values: CDR1 SGDLS, CDR2 YYNGEE. J was trimmed by 0 bases and V by 2 bases; bases with no gene match: 3. CDR3 DNA: TGTGCCAGCAGCGTCGGGACTAGCGGGTTCTCCTACAATGAGCAGTTCTTC. This translates into CASSVGTSGFSYNEQFF.

This clonotype came up many times. The chain combines TRBV14 with TRBJ2-2; 7 bases are a match to TRBD2. Germline loops: CDR1 SGHDN, CDR2 FVKESK. J gave up 1 base and V 0 bases, and 5 bases lay outside the gene matches. This CDR3 region has 17 residues. For the CDR3, the DNA is TGTGCCAGCAGCCAAGATTGGGAGGGAATGAACACCGGGGAGCTGTTTTTT. This codes for CASSQDWEGMNTGELFF.

This clonotype was found a few times. The chain couples TRBV3-1 to TRBJ2-1, with a possible D match to TRBD1 (7 bases). The germline V gene has CDR1 LGHDT and CDR2 YNNKEL (reference sequence). With 0 bases removed from V and 7 bases from J, the gap between germline ends came to 13 bases. The CDR3 totals 15 residues. CDR3 sequence (DNA): TGTGCCAGCAGCCAAGACCAGGGGGGATTAAATGAGCAGTTCTTC. This gives the protein CASSQDQGGLNEQFF.

This clonotype was observed a few times. This rearrangement joins TRBV3-1 to TRBJ1-1, with unresolved D. Trimming removed 0 bases from V and 9 bases from J, with 8 bases in between. Germline values: CDR1 LGHDT, CDR2 YNNKEL (reference sequence). The CDR3 contains 12 residues. Here the CDR3 reads CASSQDPLKAFF. The DNA of the CDR3 is TGTGCCAGCAGCCAAGATCCGCTAAAAGCTTTCTTT.

The chain uses TRBV4-1 and TRBJ1-2; no clear D gene. This CDR3 has 15 residues. CDR1 is MGHRA and CDR2 is YSYEKL in the germline V gene. V was pared by 2 bases and J by 0 bases, with 10 bases between. Here the CDR3 reads CASSQPAGTNYGYTF. CDR3 nucleotides: TGCGCCAGCAGCCAACCGGCAGGAACTAACTATGGCTACACCTTC.